One TCR beta chain is described in this entry. The antigen this receptor binds is unknown. Qualities for individual bases were not recorded, and no much larger clone is one base off. This CDR3 is also generated by other DNA sequences in the sample. These data belong to a study of T cells in placental villitis. Context from the whole study: Placental TCR-beta repertoires were compared across villitis of unknown etiology, gestational-age-matched unaffected controls, and infectious villitis in order to test an allograft-versus-infection hypothesis.

Study-wide conclusions, independent of this receptor: Small amounts of decidua were contained in the paraffin blocks, so some of the captured T cells, especially in controls, may have been decidual rather than villous infiltrates. Higher CMV-specific clone frequencies were found in infectious CMV cases than in villitis of unknown etiology (approximately 0.01 vs 0.00094), and no difference in CMV-specific clone frequencies was seen between villitis of unknown etiology and controls. Sequencing bulk tissue made it impossible to distinguish helper, regulatory or cytotoxic T cells or to tell maternal from fetal T cells, and the approach excluded gamma-delta receptors.

Using the immunoSEQ v4 bias-controlled multiplex PCR assay, run blinded to group allocation, TCR-beta CDR3 regions were amplified from genomic DNA. To estimate the quantities of nucleated cells and T cells in each sample, reference gene primers were added alongside the TCR-beta primers. Sequencing of the libraries was performed on an Illumina MiSeq with a 100-cycle paired-end protocol. Processing in the source paper ran as follows. In the immunoSEQ Analyzer software, diversity and richness were calculated, with richness measured by iChao1 and clonality based on Pielou evenness and Shannon diversity on a 0-1 scale where a higher value means less diversity. CDR3 amino acid sequences together with V/J genes were queried against VDJdb for CMV, EBV and influenza A specificities, with confidence 3 and substitution 2 applied. The Morisita-Horn index was used to measure TCR-beta amino acid clonotype overlap among the villitis of unknown etiology, infectious villitis and control repertoires. TCRdb stores this immuneACCESS table with in-frame sequences only. Part of the clones is absent; in the studies checked, under half of the shortfall reflects unresolved V genes, and no reason is known for the rest. Clonal size and the V and J genes are those of that table, whereas D and trimming came from the DNA. The sample data list several thousand clones, and about 77% of these were observed just once. The top ten hold 7.5% to 10% of the sample.

CDR3 length: 15 amino acids, cysteine to phenylalanine. The retained sequence is limited to the CDR3, 45 bases, with the frame set at the first base. A distance of 5 bases separates the germline ends of V and J, which lose 1 base and 1 base respectively. Based on the germline V gene (reference sequence), the CDR1 and CDR2 sequences are SEHNR and FQNEAQ. The five infectious villitis placentae, four with confirmed cytomegalovirus and one with Toxoplasma gondii, were included without being matched to the other groups. Mothers with infectious villitis were younger, had smaller fetuses, and delivered preterm or experienced intrauterine demise in a couple of cases. After delivery, the placentae were collected and evaluated both grossly and histologically, and only then was archival tissue selected. Five 10-micron scrolls were cut from each FFPE block, and DNA was then isolated using the AllPrep DNA/RNA FFPE Tissue kit. NanoDrop was used to check DNA concentration and purity, while a Bioanalyzer was used to assess RNA quality.

This clonotype was sampled from a human patient with infectious villitis; the placental T cells may come from both mother and fetus. Recombination joined TRBV7-9 with TRBJ2-6; the D gene is not confidently resolved. Sequencing was carried out using placental tissue containing maternal and fetal cells. The CDR3 is CASSLGLSGANVLTF. The bases read TGTGCCAGCAGCTTAGGACTTTCTGGGGCCAACGTCCTGACTTTC.